This T cell receptor beta chain was sequenced in a study of T-cell memory formation after mild COVID-19. About the research overall: Largely, the TCR clusters proved donor specific.

Findings of the study overall: Pre-infection memory already had some responding clones, implying cross-reactive memory joined.

V lost 2 bases and J 4 bases, leaving 15 bases between the germline ends. The germline V gene encodes CDR1 SGHAT and CDR2 FQNNGV. This CDR3 contains 16 residues. One entry per CDR3 protein results from TCRdb running MiXCR on the 5' RACE reads. Of 350,000 or so distinct CDR3 sequences listed, under 15% are singletons. There are a few counts of this clonotype. The target antigen is unknown. The V call is TRBV11-2, the J call TRBJ2-1, with D hard to call. This sequence originates from a man between 18 and 29 years old who had mild COVID-19 (a few samples of this study predate the infection). Cell type and time point are not known. The sequencing input was PBMCs or a T cell subset sorted from them (not recorded which). The CDR3 nucleotides are TGTGCCAGCAGCTTAAATCCCGGCCCCCTTTACAATGAGCAGTTCTTC. Encoded protein: CASSLNPGPLYNEQFF.